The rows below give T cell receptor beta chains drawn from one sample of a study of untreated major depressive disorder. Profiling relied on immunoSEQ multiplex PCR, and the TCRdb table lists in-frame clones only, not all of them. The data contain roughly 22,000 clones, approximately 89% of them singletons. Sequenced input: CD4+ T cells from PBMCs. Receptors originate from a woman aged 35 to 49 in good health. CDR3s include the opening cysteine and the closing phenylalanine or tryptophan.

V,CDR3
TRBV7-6,CASSSLQGKGANVLTF
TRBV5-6,CASTPGGSNYGYTF
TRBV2,CASRRTGGGEKLFF
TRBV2,CASTQKGQARRAAHSGANVLTF
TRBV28,CASSPGTGDQPQHF
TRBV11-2,CASSFIQGRGDYGYTF
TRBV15,CATSRDLTDNEKLFF
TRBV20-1,CSAGPGYGYTF
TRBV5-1,CASSSSDRGRTVAFF
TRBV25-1,CASSGRTEPYGYTF
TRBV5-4,CASSLPGSQSTDTQYF